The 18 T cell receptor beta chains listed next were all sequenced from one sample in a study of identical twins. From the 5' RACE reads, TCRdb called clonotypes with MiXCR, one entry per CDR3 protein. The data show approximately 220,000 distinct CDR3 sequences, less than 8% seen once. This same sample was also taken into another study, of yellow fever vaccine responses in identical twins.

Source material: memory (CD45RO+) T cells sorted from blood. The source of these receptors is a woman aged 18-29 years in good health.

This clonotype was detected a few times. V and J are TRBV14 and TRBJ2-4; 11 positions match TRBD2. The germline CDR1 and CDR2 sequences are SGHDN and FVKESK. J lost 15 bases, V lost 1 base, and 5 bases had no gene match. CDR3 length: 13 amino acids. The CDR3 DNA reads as TGTGCCAGCAGCCAAGTAGCGGGAGGGCCAAGGTACTTC. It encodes CASSQVAGGPRYF.

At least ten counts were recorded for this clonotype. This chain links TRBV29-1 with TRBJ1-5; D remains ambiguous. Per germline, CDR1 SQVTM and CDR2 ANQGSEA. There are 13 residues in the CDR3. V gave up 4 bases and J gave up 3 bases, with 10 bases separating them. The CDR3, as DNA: TGCAGCGTTGCCGTGCAGGTCAATCAGCCCCAGCATTTT. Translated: CSVAVQVNQPQHF.

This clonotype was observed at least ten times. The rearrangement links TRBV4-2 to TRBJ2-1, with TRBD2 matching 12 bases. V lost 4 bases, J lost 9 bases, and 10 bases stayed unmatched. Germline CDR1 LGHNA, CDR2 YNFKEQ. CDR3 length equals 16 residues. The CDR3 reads CASSLKTLAGGVEQFF. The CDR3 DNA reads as TGTGCCAGCAGCCTAAAGACTCTAGCGGGAGGGGTTGAGCAGTTCTTC.

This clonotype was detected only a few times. This CDR3 is CAISDLGNQPQHF. The CDR3, as DNA: TGTGCCATCAGTGATTTAGGAAATCAGCCCCAGCATTTT. The genes are TRBV10-3 and TRBJ1-5; D gene uncertain. CDR3 length equals 13 residues. From germline, CDR1 is ENHRY and CDR2 SYGVKD. Trimming took off 3 bases at V and 4 bases at J, with 7 bases between the two ends.

The CDR3 protein is CASSAGTGINEQFF. The CDR3 coding sequence is TGTGCCAGCAGCGCCGGGACAGGGATAAATGAGCAGTTCTTC. This chain uses TRBV11-3 with TRBJ2-1, with 9 nucleotides matching TRBD1. Trimming took 5 bases from V and 7 from J; bases not matched to a gene: 6. This CDR3 region has 14 residues. Germline CDR1 SGHNT, CDR2 YENEEA.

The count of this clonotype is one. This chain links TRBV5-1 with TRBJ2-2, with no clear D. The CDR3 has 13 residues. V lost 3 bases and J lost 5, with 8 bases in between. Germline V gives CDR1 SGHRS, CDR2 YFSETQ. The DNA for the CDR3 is TGCGCCAGCAGCTCTCAGTATACCGGGGAGCTGTTTTTT. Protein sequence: CASSSQYTGELFF.

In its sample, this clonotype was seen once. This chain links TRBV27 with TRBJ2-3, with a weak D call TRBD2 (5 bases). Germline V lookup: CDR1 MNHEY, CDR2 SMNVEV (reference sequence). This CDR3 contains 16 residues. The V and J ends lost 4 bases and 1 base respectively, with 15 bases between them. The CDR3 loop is CASSSDWALGTDTQYF. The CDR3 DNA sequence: TGTGCCAGCAGTTCGGACTGGGCTTTAGGCACAGATACGCAGTATTTT.

CDR3: CATSSQAGFGANVLTF. As DNA, the CDR3 is TGTGCCACCAGCAGTCAAGCAGGGTTCGGGGCCAACGTCCTGACTTTC. The chain is built from TRBV15 and TRBJ2-6; the D gene is possibly TRBD1 (5 bases). Trimming took off 3 bases at V and 4 bases at J, with 13 bases between the two ends. The CDR3 extends over 16 amino acids. In germline, CDR1 is LNHNV, CDR2 YYDKDF (reference sequence). Filled out from reference TRBV15 and TRBJ2-6, the complete variable domain reads DAMVIQNPRYQVTQFGKPVTLSCSQTLNHNVMYWYQQKSSQAPKLLFHYYDKDFNNEADTPDNFQSRRPNTSFCFLDIRSPGLGDTAMYLCATSSQAGFGANVLTFGAGSRLTVL.

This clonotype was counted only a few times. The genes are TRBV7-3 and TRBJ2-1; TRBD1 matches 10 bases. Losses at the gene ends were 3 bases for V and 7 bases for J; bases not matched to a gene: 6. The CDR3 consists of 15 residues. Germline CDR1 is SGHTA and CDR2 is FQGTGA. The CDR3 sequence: CASSFRDRGGNEQFF. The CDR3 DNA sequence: TGTGCCAGCAGCTTCCGGGACAGGGGAGGAAATGAGCAGTTCTTC.

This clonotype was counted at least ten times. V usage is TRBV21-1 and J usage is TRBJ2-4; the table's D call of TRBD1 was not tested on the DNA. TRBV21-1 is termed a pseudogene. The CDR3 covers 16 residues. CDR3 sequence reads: CASSARTGTAKNIQYF. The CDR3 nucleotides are TGTGCCAGCAGCGCAAGGACAGGGACGGCCAAAAACATTCAGTACTTC.

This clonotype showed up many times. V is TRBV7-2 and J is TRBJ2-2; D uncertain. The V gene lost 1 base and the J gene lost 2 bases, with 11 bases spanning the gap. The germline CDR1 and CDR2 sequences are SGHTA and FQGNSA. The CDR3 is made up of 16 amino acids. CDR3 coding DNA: TGTGCCAGCAGCTTAGATGGCCGAGCAAACACCGGGGAGCTGTTTTTT. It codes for CASSLDGRANTGELFF.

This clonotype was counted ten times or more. The CDR3 DNA follows: TGTGCCAGCAGCCCAAAGGACTCCACCGGGGAGCTGTTTTTT. Protein product: CASSPKDSTGELFF. J is TRBJ2-2 and V is TRBV11-1, with a weak D call TRBD2 (5 bases). Germline V gene sequence: CDR1 SGHAT, CDR2 FQDESV (reference sequence). This CDR3 region has 14 residues. V was shortened by 5 bases and J by 4 bases, with 11 bases between the two germline ends.

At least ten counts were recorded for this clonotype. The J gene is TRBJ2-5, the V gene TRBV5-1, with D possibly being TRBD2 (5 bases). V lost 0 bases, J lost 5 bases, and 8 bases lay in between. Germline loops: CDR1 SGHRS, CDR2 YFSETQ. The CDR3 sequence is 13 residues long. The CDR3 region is CASSLGSGETQYF. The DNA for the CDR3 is TGCGCCAGCAGCTTGGGATCGGGGGAGACCCAGTACTTC.

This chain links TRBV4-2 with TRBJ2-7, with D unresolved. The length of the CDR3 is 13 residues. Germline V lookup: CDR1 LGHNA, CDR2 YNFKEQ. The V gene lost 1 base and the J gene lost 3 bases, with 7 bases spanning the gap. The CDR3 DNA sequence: TGTGCCAGCAGCCAAGTAGGGTACTACGAGCAGTACTTC. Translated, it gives CASSQVGYYEQYF.

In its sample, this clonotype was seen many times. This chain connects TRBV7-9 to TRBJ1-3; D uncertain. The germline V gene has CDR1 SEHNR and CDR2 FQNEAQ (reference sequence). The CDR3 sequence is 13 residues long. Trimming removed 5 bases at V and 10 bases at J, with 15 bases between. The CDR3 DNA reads TGTGCCAGCAGCCCCAGACTGGATCCGACCATATATTTT. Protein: CASSPRLDPTIYF.

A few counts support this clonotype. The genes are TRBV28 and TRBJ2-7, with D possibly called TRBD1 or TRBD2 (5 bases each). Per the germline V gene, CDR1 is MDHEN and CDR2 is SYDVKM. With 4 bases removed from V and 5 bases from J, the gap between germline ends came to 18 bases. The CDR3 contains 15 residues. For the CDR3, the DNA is TGTGCCAGCAGTTCAGGGACGGTGGATGCCCACGAGCAGTACTTC. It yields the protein CASSSGTVDAHEQYF.

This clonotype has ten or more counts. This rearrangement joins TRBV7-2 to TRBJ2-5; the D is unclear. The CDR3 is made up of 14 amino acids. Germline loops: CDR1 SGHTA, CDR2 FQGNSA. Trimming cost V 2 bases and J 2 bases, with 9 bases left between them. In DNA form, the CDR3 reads TGTGCCAGCAGCTTATTTGCGGTACAAGAGACCCAGTACTTC. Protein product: CASSLFAVQETQYF.

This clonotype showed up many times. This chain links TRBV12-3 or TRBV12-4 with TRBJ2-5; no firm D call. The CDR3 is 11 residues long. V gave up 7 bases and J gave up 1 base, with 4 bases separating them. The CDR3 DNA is TGTGCCAGCAATCCCCAAGAGACCCAGTACTTC. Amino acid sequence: CASNPQETQYF.